This TCR beta chain was found in a study of response to subunit inactivated influenza vaccine. V was pared by 7 bases and J by 7 bases, with 4 bases between. This CDR3 is built from 10 residues. TCRdb re-called the RT-PCR reads through MiXCR, storing one row per CDR3 protein. The sample includes 600,000 to 700,000 distinct CDR3 sequences, approximately 15% seen only once; the top ten take approximately 7.6%. The TCR was taken from a man aged 45-60 years who received an inactivated influenza vaccine. The chain combines TRBV12-3 or TRBV12-4 with TRBJ2-2, with unresolved D. Material: PBMCs from blood, obtained 14 to 15 days before vaccination. CDR3 in DNA: TGTGCCAGCAATGGCGGGGAGCTGTTTTTT. Its protein is CASNGGELFF.